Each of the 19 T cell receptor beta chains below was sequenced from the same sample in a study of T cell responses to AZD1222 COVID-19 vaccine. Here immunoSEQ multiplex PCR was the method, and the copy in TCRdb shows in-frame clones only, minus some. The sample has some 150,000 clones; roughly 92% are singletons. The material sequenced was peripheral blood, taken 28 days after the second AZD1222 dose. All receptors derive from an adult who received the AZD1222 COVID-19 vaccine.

Here the CDR3 reads CASSYGPGLVTYEQYF. Here the CDR3 DNA reads TGTGCCAGCAGTTATGGACCGGGACTAGTAACCTACGAGCAGTACTTC. The chain carries TRBV6-2 or TRBV6-3 and TRBJ2-7; 8 bases agree with TRBD2. Unmatched junction bases numbered 9, after V lost 3 bases and J lost 2 bases. Germline V gives CDR1 MNHEY, CDR2 SVGEGT. CDR3 length: 16 amino acids.

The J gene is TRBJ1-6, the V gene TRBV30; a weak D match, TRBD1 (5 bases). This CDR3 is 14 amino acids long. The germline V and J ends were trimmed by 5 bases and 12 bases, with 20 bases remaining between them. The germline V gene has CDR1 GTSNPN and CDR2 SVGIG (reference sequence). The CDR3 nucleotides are TGTGCCTGGGGTCCGGGACCCAGGACAAGACCCCTCCACTTT. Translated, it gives CAWGPGPRTRPLHF.

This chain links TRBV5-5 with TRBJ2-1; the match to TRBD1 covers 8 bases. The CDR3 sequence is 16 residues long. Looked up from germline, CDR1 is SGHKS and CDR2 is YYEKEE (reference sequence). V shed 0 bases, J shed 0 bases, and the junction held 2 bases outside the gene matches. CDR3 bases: TGTGCCAGCAGCTTGGAAGGGACAGGCTCCTACAATGAGCAGTTCTTC. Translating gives CASSLEGTGSYNEQFF.

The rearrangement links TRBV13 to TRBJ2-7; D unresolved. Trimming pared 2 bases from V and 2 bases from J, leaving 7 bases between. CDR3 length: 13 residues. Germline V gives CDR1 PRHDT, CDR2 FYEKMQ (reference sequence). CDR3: CASSLKQTYEQYF. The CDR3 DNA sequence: TGTGCCAGCAGCTTAAAACAGACCTACGAGCAGTACTTC. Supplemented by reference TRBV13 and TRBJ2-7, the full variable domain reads AAGVIQSPRHLIKEKRETATLKCYPIPRHDTVYWYQQGPGQDPQFLISFYEKMQSDKGSIPDRFSAQQFSDYHSELNMSSLELGDSALYFCASSLKQTYEQYFGPGTRLTVT.

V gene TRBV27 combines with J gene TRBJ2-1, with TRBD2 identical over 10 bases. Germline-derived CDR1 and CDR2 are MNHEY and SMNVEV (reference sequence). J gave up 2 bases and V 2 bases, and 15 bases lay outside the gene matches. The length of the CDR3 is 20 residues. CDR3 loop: CASSLRGASGRSSTYNEQFF. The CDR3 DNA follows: TGTGCCAGCAGTTTAAGGGGTGCTAGCGGGAGAAGTAGCACCTACAATGAGCAGTTCTTC.

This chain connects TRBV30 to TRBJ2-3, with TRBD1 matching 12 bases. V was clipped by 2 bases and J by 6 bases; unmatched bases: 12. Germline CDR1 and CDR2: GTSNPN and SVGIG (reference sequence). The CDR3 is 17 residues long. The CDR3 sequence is CAWSSTWGTGGRDTQYF. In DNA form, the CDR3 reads TGTGCCTGGAGTTCCACCTGGGGGACAGGGGGCAGGGATACGCAGTATTTT.

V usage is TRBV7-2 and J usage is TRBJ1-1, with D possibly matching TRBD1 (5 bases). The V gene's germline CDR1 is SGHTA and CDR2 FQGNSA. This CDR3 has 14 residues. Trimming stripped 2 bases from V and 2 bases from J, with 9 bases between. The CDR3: CASSLQGTNTEAFF. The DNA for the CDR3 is TGTGCCAGCAGCTTACAGGGAACAAACACTGAAGCTTTCTTT.

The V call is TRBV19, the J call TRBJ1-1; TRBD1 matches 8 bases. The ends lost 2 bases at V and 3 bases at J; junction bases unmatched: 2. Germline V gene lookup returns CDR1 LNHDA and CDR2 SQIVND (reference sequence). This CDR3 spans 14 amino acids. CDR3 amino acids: CASSIQGAHTEAFF. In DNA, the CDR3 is TGTGCCAGTAGTATACAGGGGGCTCACACTGAAGCTTTCTTT.

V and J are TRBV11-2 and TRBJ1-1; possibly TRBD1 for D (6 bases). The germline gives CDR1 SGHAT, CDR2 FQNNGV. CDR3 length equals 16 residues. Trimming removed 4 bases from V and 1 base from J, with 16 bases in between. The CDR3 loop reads CASSSNPVGGNTEAFF. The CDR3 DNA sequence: TGTGCCAGCAGCTCGAACCCGGTAGGGGGGAACACTGAAGCTTTCTTT.

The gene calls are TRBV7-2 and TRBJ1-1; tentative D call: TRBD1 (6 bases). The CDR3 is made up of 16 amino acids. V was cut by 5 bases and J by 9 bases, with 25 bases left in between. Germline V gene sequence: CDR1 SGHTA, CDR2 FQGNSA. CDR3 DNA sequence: TGTGCCAGCAGCACTCCCCCCGGGACATCACTAAACAAAGCTTTCTTT. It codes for CASSTPPGTSLNKAFF.

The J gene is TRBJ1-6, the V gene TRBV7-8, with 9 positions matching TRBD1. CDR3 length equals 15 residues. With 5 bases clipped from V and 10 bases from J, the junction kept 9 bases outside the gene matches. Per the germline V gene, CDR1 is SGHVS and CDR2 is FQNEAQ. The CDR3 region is CASSPPGTGFSPLHF. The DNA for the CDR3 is TGTGCCAGCAGCCCACCCGGGACAGGGTTCTCACCCCTCCACTTT.

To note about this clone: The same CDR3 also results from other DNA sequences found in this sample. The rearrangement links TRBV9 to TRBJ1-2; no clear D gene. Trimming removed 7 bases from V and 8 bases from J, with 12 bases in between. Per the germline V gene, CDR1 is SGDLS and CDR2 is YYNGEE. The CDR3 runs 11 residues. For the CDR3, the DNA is TGTGCCAGCTCGGAACCGGGAGGCTACACCTTC. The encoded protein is CASSEPGGYTF.

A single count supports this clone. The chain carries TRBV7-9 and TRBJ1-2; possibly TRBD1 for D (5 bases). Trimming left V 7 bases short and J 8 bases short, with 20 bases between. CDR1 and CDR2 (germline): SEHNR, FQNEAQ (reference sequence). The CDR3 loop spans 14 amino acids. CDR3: CASTSQGVVEGYTF. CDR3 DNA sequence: TGTGCCAGCACCTCCCAGGGAGTAGTTGAGGGCTACACCTTC. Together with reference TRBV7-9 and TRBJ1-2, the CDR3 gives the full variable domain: DTGVSQNPRHKITKRGQNVTFRCDPISEHNRLYWYRQTLGQGPEFLTYFQNEAQLEKSRLLSDRFSAERPKGSFSTLEIQRTEQGDSAMYLCASTSQGVVEGYTFGSGTRLTVV.

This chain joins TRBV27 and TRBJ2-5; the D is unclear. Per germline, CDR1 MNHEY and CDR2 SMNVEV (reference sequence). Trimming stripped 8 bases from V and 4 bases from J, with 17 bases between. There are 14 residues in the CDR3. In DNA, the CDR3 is TGTGCCAGCCGCCGAATAAGCGCCTCAGAGACCCAGTACTTC. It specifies CASRRISASETQYF.

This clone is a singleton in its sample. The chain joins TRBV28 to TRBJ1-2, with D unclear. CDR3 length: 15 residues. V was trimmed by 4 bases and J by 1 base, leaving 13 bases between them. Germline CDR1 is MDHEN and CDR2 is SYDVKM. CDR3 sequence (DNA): TGTGCCAGCAGTTCCCAGCCGCTACATAACTATGGCTACACCTTC. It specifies CASSSQPLHNYGYTF.

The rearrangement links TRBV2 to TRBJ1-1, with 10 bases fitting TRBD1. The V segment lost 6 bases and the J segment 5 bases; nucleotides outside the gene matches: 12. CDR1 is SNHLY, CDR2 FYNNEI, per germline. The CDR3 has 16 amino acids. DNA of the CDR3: TGTGCCAGCAGAGGACAGGGGGGACGTCAGGGGACTGAAGCTTTCTTT. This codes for CASRGQGGRQGTEAFF.

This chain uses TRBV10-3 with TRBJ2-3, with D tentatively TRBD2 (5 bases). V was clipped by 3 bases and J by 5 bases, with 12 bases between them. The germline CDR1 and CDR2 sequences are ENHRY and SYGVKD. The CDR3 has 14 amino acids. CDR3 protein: CAISENGKGDTQYF. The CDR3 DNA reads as TGTGCCATCAGTGAAAACGGGAAAGGAGATACGCAGTATTTT.

Here the CDR3 reads CASSLTSGGYNEQFF. The CDR3 DNA reads TGTGCCAGCAGCCTAACTAGCGGGGGCTACAATGAGCAGTTCTTC. The chain carries TRBV6-5 and TRBJ2-1; 11 positions match TRBD2. The CDR3 is 15 amino acids. The junction had 4 bases not matched to a gene; V was cut back by 6 bases and J by 3 bases. The germline V gene has CDR1 MNHEY and CDR2 SVGAGI.

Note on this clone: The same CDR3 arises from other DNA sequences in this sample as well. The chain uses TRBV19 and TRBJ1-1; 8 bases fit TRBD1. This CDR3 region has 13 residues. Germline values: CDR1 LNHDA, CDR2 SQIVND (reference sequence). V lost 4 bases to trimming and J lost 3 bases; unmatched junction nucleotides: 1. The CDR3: CASSTTGDTEAFF. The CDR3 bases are TGTGCCAGTAGTACGACAGGGGACACTGAAGCTTTCTTT.